Below are 24 T cell receptor beta chains sequenced from a single sample in a study of blood T cell repertoires in COVID-19. Sequenced by immunoSEQ multiplex PCR; TCRdb stores in-frame clones only, minus some. This sample yields tens of thousands of clones, of which 60% to 80% are seen a single time; around 21% belongs to the top ten. The sequencing input was peripheral blood. The receptors stem from a boy younger than 10 with active or convalescent COVID-19.

The table lists this clone with a count of one. The V gene is TRBV5-1, the J gene TRBJ2-1; TRBD2 aligns across 13 bases. Germline trimming cut 0 bases from V and 5 bases from J; bases unmatched to any gene: 5. The CDR3 contains 17 residues. Germline CDR1 and CDR2: SGHRS and YFSETQ. The CDR3 spells CASSLGTSGGRDNEQFF. As DNA, the CDR3 is TGCGCCAGCAGCTTGGGGACTAGCGGGGGACGGGACAATGAGCAGTTCTTC.

The genes are TRBV29-1 and TRBJ2-2, with 10 bases fitting TRBD2. The CDR3 loop spans 14 amino acids. CDR1 and CDR2 from the germline V gene are SQVTM and ANQGSEA. V dropped 7 bases and J dropped 6; count of bases not matched to a gene: 8. CDR3 nucleotide sequence: TGCAGCGCCCAAAGCGGGAGGGATTCCGGGGAGCTGTTTTTT. Translating gives CSAQSGRDSGELFF.

The gene calls are TRBV5-1 and TRBJ2-1, with 7 bases that match TRBD2. This CDR3 spans 16 amino acids. V shed 3 bases and J 2 bases; nucleotides not matched to a gene: 8. Germline V lookup: CDR1 SGHRS, CDR2 YFSETQ. CDR3 amino acids: CASSSISGIAYNEQFF. The CDR3 region has the DNA TGCGCCAGCAGCTCCATAAGCGGGATAGCCTACAATGAGCAGTTCTTC.

The rearrangement links TRBV4-3 to TRBJ2-2, with a weak D call TRBD2 (6 bases). Germline V gene sequence: CDR1 LGHNA, CDR2 YSLEER. This CDR3 is 15 amino acids long. The germline V and J ends were trimmed by 4 bases and 3 bases, with 12 bases remaining between them. CDR3 bases: TGCGCCAGCAGCCTTGACGGGAGAGACACCGGGGAGCTGTTTTTT. The encoded protein is CASSLDGRDTGELFF.

J is TRBJ2-7 and V is TRBV4-1; D is perhaps TRBD2 (6 bases). V lost 0 bases to trimming and J lost 2 bases, with 20 bases between them. CDR3 length: 18 residues. Looked up from germline, CDR1 is MGHRA and CDR2 is YSYEKL. As DNA, the CDR3 is TGCGCCAGCAGCCAAGAGGGGCCCCCGGGACTTACCCCCTACGAGCAGTACTTC. This translates into CASSQEGPPGLTPYEQYF.

This clone was observed a handful of times. CDR3: CASSPDLAFYNEQFF. The CDR3, as DNA: TGTGCCAGCAGTCCAGATCTAGCGTTTTACAATGAGCAGTTCTTC. The J gene is TRBJ2-1, the V gene TRBV7-2; D may be TRBD2 (6 bases). V was trimmed by 6 bases and J by 4 bases, leaving 16 bases between them. There are 15 residues in the CDR3. CDR1 and CDR2 from the germline V gene are SGHTA and FQGNSA. Based on the CDR3 plus reference TRBV7-2 and TRBJ2-1, the full variable domain is GAGVSQSPSNKVTEKGKDVELRCDPISGHTALYWYRQSLGQGLEFLIYFQGNSAPDKSGLPSDRFSAERTGGSVSTLTIQRTQQEDSAVYLCASSPDLAFYNEQFFGPGTRLTVL.

V is TRBV5-1 and J is TRBJ2-2, with 13 nucleotides matching TRBD2. CDR1 and CDR2 (germline): SGHRS, YFSETQ. V lost 0 bases to trimming and J lost 5 bases; unmatched junction nucleotides: 1. The CDR3 covers 16 residues. The CDR3 loop reads CASSLGTSGRTGELFF. CDR3 coding DNA: TGCGCCAGCAGCTTGGGGACTAGCGGGAGAACCGGGGAGCTGTTTTTT.

The chain employs TRBV11-2 and TRBJ2-5; 9 bases agree with TRBD2. CDR3 size: 14 residues. Germline CDR1 SGHAT, CDR2 FQNNGV. With V trimmed by 5 bases and J by 4 bases, 5 bases remained unmatched. The CDR3 loop reads CASSRAGGRETQYF. In nucleotides, the CDR3 is TGTGCCAGCAGCCGAGCGGGAGGTCGAGAGACCCAGTACTTC. The entire variable domain, with the rest obtained from reference TRBV11-2 and TRBJ2-5, is as follows: EAGVAQSPRYKIIEKRQSVAFWCNPISGHATLYWYQQILGQGPKLLIQFQNNGVVDDSQLPKDRFSAERLKGVDSTLKIQPAKLEDSAVYLCASSRAGGRETQYFGPGTRLLVL.

This chain links TRBV5-6 with TRBJ2-7; tentative D call: TRBD1 (5 bases). The V gene lost 1 base and the J gene lost 4 bases, with 15 bases spanning the gap. This CDR3 is built from 15 residues. Germline V lookup: CDR1 SGHDT, CDR2 YYEEEE. Here the CDR3 reads CASSLIDRSLYEQYF. The CDR3 coding sequence is TGTGCCAGCAGCTTGATCGACAGATCTTTATACGAGCAGTACTTC.

The rearrangement links TRBV5-1 to TRBJ2-7; TRBD1 is a possible D gene (6 bases). This CDR3 contains 14 residues. Trimming stripped 2 bases from V and 7 bases from J, with 16 bases between. Germline V CDR1 and CDR2: SGHRS, YFSETQ. The CDR3 DNA reads TGCGCCAGCAGCTTAGATCCAGGGGTCGGGGAGCAGTACTTC. Residues: CASSLDPGVGEQYF.

V usage is TRBV7-9 and J usage is TRBJ1-1; D is uncertain. Germline CDR1 SEHNR, CDR2 FQNEAQ (reference sequence). CDR3 size: 15 residues. Trimming took off 5 bases at V and 4 bases at J, with 17 bases between the two ends. The CDR3 nucleotides are TGTGCCAGCAGCCTAACGGGAGGTCGGGCCACTGAAGCTTTCTTT. It encodes CASSLTGGRATEAFF.

The chain uses TRBV18 and TRBJ2-1, with 10 bases aligning to TRBD1. This CDR3 is 16 amino acids long. J lost 10 bases, V lost 0 bases, and 9 bases had no gene match. Germline lookup yields CDR1 KGHSH and CDR2 LQKENI. CDR3 protein: CASSPPGWDRGWEQFF. The DNA of the CDR3 is TGTGCCAGCTCACCACCGGGGTGGGACAGGGGCTGGGAGCAGTTCTTC.

This clone was counted only a few times. J is TRBJ2-3 and V is TRBV28; TRBD2 matches at 9 bases. The CDR3 runs to 16 residues. V lost 6 bases, J lost 3 bases, and 10 bases stayed unmatched. Germline lookup yields CDR1 MDHEN and CDR2 SYDVKM. The CDR3 DNA reads as TGTGCCAGCAGGGGGACTAGCACTCAGGTAACAGATACGCAGTATTTT. It yields the protein CASRGTSTQVTDTQYF. Drawing the rest from reference TRBV28 and TRBJ2-3, the complete variable domain is DVKVTQSSRYLVKRTGEKVFLECVQDMDHENMFWYRQDPGLGLRLIYFSYDVKMKEKGDIPEGYSVSREKKERFSLILESASTNQTSMYLCASRGTSTQVTDTQYFGPGTRLTVL.

This CDR3 reads CASSPTRQGNQPQHF. CDR3 coding DNA: TGTGCCAGCAGCCCGACACGACAGGGAAATCAGCCCCAGCATTTT. The chain links TRBV7-2 to TRBJ1-5, with 7 bases lining up with TRBD1. The V gene's germline CDR1 is SGHTA and CDR2 FQGNSA. Trimming removed 5 bases from V and 4 bases from J; junction bases left unmatched: 8. The CDR3 contains 15 residues.

A single count supports this clone. J is TRBJ2-7 and V is TRBV5-6, with 7 bases that match TRBD2. V was clipped by 4 bases and J by 1 base; unmatched bases: 8. The CDR3 loop spans 15 amino acids. The germline V gene encodes CDR1 SGHDT and CDR2 YYEEEE. In DNA form, the CDR3 reads TGTGCCAGCAGCCAGCGGCGGGAGAGGTCCTACGAGCAGTACTTC. Its translation is CASSQRRERSYEQYF.

The genes are TRBV2 and TRBJ2-3; 8 bases agree with TRBD2. The CDR3 is made up of 16 amino acids. Germline assignment: CDR1 SNHLY and CDR2 FYNNEI. V trimming: 4 bases; J trimming: 0 bases; junction bases outside the gene matches: 6. The CDR3 loop reads CASSGEAGESTDTQYF. DNA for the CDR3: TGTGCCAGCAGTGGGGAAGCGGGGGAAAGCACAGATACGCAGTATTTT.

The V call is TRBV4-1, the J call TRBJ2-7; D is perhaps TRBD2 (5 bases). The germline V gene has CDR1 MGHRA and CDR2 YSYEKL. The germline V and J ends were trimmed by 6 bases and 1 base, with 13 bases remaining between them. This CDR3 is 14 amino acids long. This CDR3 is CASSGLPRSYEQYF. The CDR3 DNA sequence: TGCGCCAGCAGTGGACTCCCCAGGTCCTACGAGCAGTACTTC.

This clone was counted a single time. The CDR3: CASGDPGQLSGNTIYF. The CDR3 DNA reads TGTGCCAGCGGGGATCCGGGACAGCTCTCTGGAAACACCATATATTTT. The rearrangement uses TRBV9 and TRBJ1-3; TRBD1 agrees at 7 bases. The germline CDR1 and CDR2 sequences are SGDLS and YYNGEE. Trimming cost V 7 bases and J 0 bases; bases outside gene matches: 10. The CDR3 is 16 residues long.

The rearrangement joins TRBV19 to TRBJ2-1; 12 bases align to TRBD2. The length of the CDR3 is 16 residues. Germline CDR1 reads LNHDA; CDR2 reads SQIVND (reference sequence). After removal of 5 bases from V and 4 bases from J, the junction contained 6 bases not matched to a gene. The DNA of the CDR3 is TGTGCCAGTAGTCCACGGACTAGCGGGGTTTACAATGAGCAGTTCTTC. Protein sequence: CASSPRTSGVYNEQFF.

V is TRBV11-2 and J is TRBJ1-1, with D possibly TRBD1 on 6 matching bases. The germline CDR1 and CDR2 sequences are SGHAT and FQNNGV. Trimming stripped 4 bases from V and 2 bases from J, with 8 bases between. The length of the CDR3 is 13 residues. CDR3 nucleotides: TGTGCCAGCAGCTGGGACACCAACACTGAAGCTTTCTTT. It is translated as CASSWDTNTEAFF.

The V call is TRBV30, the J call TRBJ1-2; D unresolved. The germline CDR1 and CDR2 sequences are GTSNPN and SVGIG (reference sequence). Between the trimmed V and J ends, which lost 2 bases and 7 bases, there was a span of 14 bases. The CDR3 loop spans 13 amino acids. CDR3 sequence: CAWSPQAEGGYTF. The CDR3 region has the DNA TGTGCCTGGAGTCCTCAGGCGGAGGGTGGCTACACCTTC.

The rearrangement joins TRBV20-1 to TRBJ1-1; 7 bases are a match to TRBD1. CDR3 size: 14 residues. Germline trimming cut 3 bases from V and 3 bases from J; bases unmatched to any gene: 7. CDR1 and CDR2 (germline): DFQATT, SNEGSKA (reference sequence). The CDR3 here is CSASPRGVDTEAFF. The CDR3 DNA follows: TGCAGTGCTAGTCCCAGGGGGGTGGACACTGAAGCTTTCTTT.

This clone has just a few counts. CDR3 loop: CASSGGQGATNEKLFF. Here the CDR3 DNA reads TGCGCCAGCAGCGGAGGACAGGGAGCAACTAATGAAAAACTGTTTTTT. The chain is built from TRBV5-1 and TRBJ1-4; 8 bases line up with TRBD1. From germline, CDR1 is SGHRS and CDR2 YFSETQ. The CDR3 is 16 amino acids. V was pared by 4 bases and J by 0 bases, with 5 bases of the junction left unmatched.

This sequence joins TRBV5-4 and TRBJ1-2; 8 bases are a match to TRBD1. CDR3 size: 14 residues. The germline CDR1 and CDR2 sequences are SGHNT and YYREEE (reference sequence). V lost 4 bases and J lost 5; bases outside the gene matches: 7. CDR3 amino acids: CASSVDRGEYGYTF. CDR3 coding DNA: TGTGCCAGCAGCGTTGACAGGGGTGAATATGGCTACACCTTC.